These 15 T cell receptor beta chains share one sample of origin, sequenced in a study of human T cells and chemical hapten exposure. TCRdb re-called the RACE reads through MiXCR, storing one row per CDR3 protein. The sample has 95,000 to 100,000 distinct CDR3 sequences; around an eighth are singletons. Time point of the sample: patch test 1, 2 weeks after DPC sensitization. The treatment here: therapeutic diphenylcyclopropenone sensitization with weekly scalp DPC. This material consisted of whole blood, taken in connection with sensitization to the hapten diphenylcyclopropenone (DPC). The receptors derive from a woman in her thirties or forties with alopecia areata. Some clones in this sample may be carry-over from other donors' samples.

The chain recombines TRBV6-2 or TRBV6-3 with TRBJ2-7; 10 nucleotides match TRBD2. Germline V CDR1 and CDR2: MNHEY, SVGEGT. V dropped 7 bases and J dropped 2; count of bases not matched to a gene: 5. This CDR3 has 14 amino acids. The CDR3 DNA follows: TGTGCCAGCACCGGGAGCGGGAGGGCCTACGAGCAGTACTTC. Its translation is CASTGSGRAYEQYF.

This clonotype has a handful of counts. This rearrangement joins TRBV19 to TRBJ2-1; 11 positions match TRBD2. J was trimmed by 5 bases and V by 6 bases; bases with no gene match: 6. This CDR3 region has 15 residues. CDR1 LNHDA and CDR2 SQIVND come from the germline V gene (reference sequence). CDR3 region: CASRTGTSGDNEQFF. The CDR3 DNA reads as TGTGCCAGTAGAACCGGGACTAGCGGAGACAATGAGCAGTTCTTC.

The chain recombines TRBV9 with TRBJ2-2; possibly TRBD1 for D (6 bases). CDR3 length: 14 residues. V was cut by 6 bases and J by 8 bases, with 17 bases left in between. Per germline, CDR1 SGDLS and CDR2 YYNGEE. The CDR3 region has the DNA TGTGCCAGCAACCGGCAGGGGAATGGAGGGGAGCTGTTTTTT. This gives the protein CASNRQGNGGELFF.

There are many counts of this clonotype. The rearrangement uses TRBV7-2 and TRBJ1-5; 7 nucleotides align to TRBD1. V lost 5 bases, J lost 5 bases, and 6 bases stayed unmatched. Germline loops: CDR1 SGHTA, CDR2 FQGNSA. The length of the CDR3 is 14 residues. The CDR3 reads CASSLGQRYQPQHF. CDR3 sequence (DNA): TGTGCCAGCAGCCTGGGACAGAGGTATCAGCCCCAGCATTTT.

This clonotype was seen many times. The CDR3 DNA is TGTGCCAGCAGTCTGGGACAGGGCCCCTACGAGCAGTACTTC. This sequence encodes CASSLGQGPYEQYF. This sequence joins TRBV12-3 or TRBV12-4 and TRBJ2-7; TRBD1 agrees at 9 bases. Trimming at V came to 5 bases and at J to 2 bases, leaving 4 bases not matched to a gene. The CDR3 is made up of 14 amino acids.

This clonotype was counted a few times. The CDR3 loop reads CASGPRGANTGELFF. CDR3 DNA: TGTGCCAGCGGCCCCCGGGGGGCAAACACCGGGGAGCTGTTTTTT. The chain couples TRBV6-2 or TRBV6-3 to TRBJ2-2; D might be TRBD2 (7 bases). The length of the CDR3 is 15 residues. The germline V and J ends were trimmed by 8 bases and 2 bases, with 15 bases remaining between them. The germline V gene encodes CDR1 MNHEY and CDR2 SVGEGT.

Turning to this clonotype: A much bigger clone sits one base away, suggesting this may be a read error. The J gene is TRBJ2-1, the V gene TRBV6-1; D possibly corresponds to TRBD2 (6 bases). V was cut by 5 bases and J by 7 bases, with 15 bases left in between. This CDR3 is built from 14 residues. The germline V gene encodes CDR1 MNHNS and CDR2 SASEGT. As DNA, the CDR3 is TGTGCCAGCAGTTCCAGAGGGAGGAGAAATGAGCAGTTCTTC. Encoded protein: CASSSRGRRNEQFF.

This clonotype was detected many times. CDR3 sequence: CASSPADLGETQYF. CDR3 DNA sequence: TGTGCCAGCAGTCCCGCGGACCTGGGAGAGACCCAGTACTTC. The chain is built from TRBV28 and TRBJ2-5; D unclear. Germline CDR1 reads MDHEN; CDR2 reads SYDVKM. Deletions cut 5 bases from V and 4 bases from J, with 14 bases between. The CDR3 loop spans 14 amino acids.

The chain employs TRBV29-1 and TRBJ1-1; possibly TRBD1 for D (5 bases). The germline CDR1 and CDR2 sequences are SQVTM and ANQGSEA. Between the trimmed V and J ends, which lost 7 bases and 6 bases, there was a span of 12 bases. This CDR3 spans 11 amino acids. CDR3 sequence (DNA): TGCAGCGACAGGCAGGGCTCTGAAGCTTTCTTT. Translated: CSDRQGSEAFF.

This clonotype has ten or more counts. This sequence joins TRBV5-1 and TRBJ2-1; no firm D call. CDR3 length: 13 residues. Germline V gene lookup returns CDR1 SGHRS and CDR2 YFSETQ. V lost 0 bases and J 5 bases, leaving 6 bases between the germline ends. The CDR3 DNA sequence: TGCGCCAGCAGCTTGGGGGCCGACAATGAGCAGTTCTTC. Protein: CASSLGADNEQFF.

This clonotype was seen repeatedly, ten times or more. The chain links TRBV7-2 to TRBJ2-1, with D uncertain. This CDR3 comprises 13 residues. Germline values: CDR1 SGHTA, CDR2 FQGNSA. V was trimmed by 2 bases and J by 5 bases, leaving 7 bases between them. The CDR3: CASSLSLDNEQFF. The DNA for the CDR3 is TGTGCCAGCAGCTTAAGCCTAGACAATGAGCAGTTCTTC.

V is TRBV5-1 and J is TRBJ1-4; tentatively, D is TRBD1 (5 bases). CDR1 and CDR2 from the germline V gene are SGHRS and YFSETQ. The CDR3 runs 14 residues. V gave up 5 bases and J gave up 7 bases, with 15 bases separating them. The DNA of the CDR3 is TGCGCCAGCAGTCCCGGGAGCGGGGGTGAAAAACTGTTTTTT. This codes for CASSPGSGGEKLFF.

This clonotype was seen a few times. The chain has TRBV20-1 and TRBJ2-3; D remains unclear. The CDR3 is 14 residues long. In germline, CDR1 is DFQATT, CDR2 SNEGSKA (reference sequence). Trimming stripped 0 bases from V and 4 bases from J, with 11 bases between. CDR3 protein: CSARDDLVADTQYF. The CDR3 DNA sequence: TGCAGTGCTAGAGATGATCTAGTGGCAGATACGCAGTATTTT.

The table lists this clonotype with a few counts. The chain uses TRBV7-9 and TRBJ1-4, with TRBD1 identical over 7 bases. Germline V lookup: CDR1 SEHNR, CDR2 FQNEAQ (reference sequence). The ends lost 3 bases at V and 4 bases at J; junction bases unmatched: 17. The CDR3 totals 19 residues. DNA of the CDR3: TGTGCCAGCAGCTTCGCCTTAGGGACAGCCCCCGAAGATAATGAAAAACTGTTTTTT. Its protein is CASSFALGTAPEDNEKLFF.

In this sample, this clonotype turned up a few times. This chain joins TRBV6-5 and TRBJ2-7; the D call may be TRBD1 or TRBD2 (5 bases each). The germline V gene has CDR1 MNHEY and CDR2 SVGAGI. V was clipped by 5 bases and J by 7 bases, with 18 bases between them. The CDR3 sequence is 14 residues long. The CDR3 region has the DNA TGTGCCAGCAGTGTCCGAGGGGTGGTTGATGAGCAGTACTTC. It specifies CASSVRGVVDEQYF.